The text below deals with one T cell receptor beta chain. This clonotype was recorded many times. There are no base qualities to consult, and no much larger clone falls within one base. The trim is 2 bases for V and 3 bases for J, with a gap of 6 bases between the germline ends. The CDR3 runs 14 amino acids, cysteine and phenylalanine included. The entry retains the CDR3 DNA only, 42 bases that are in frame from base 1. Reading the germline V gene gives CDR1 SGDLS and CDR2 YYNGEE. This entry comes from a study of T cells after yellow fever vaccination (dated by TCRdb to between 2018 and 2021). For context, the study as a whole: Staining for CD3, CD45RA, CCR7 and CD95 was used to sort memory subsets (EM, EMRA, CM and Tscm) on a BD FACS Aria III. To track T-cell clones before and after primary and booster YFV17D yellow fever vaccination, bulk TCR alpha and beta repertoires were sequenced longitudinally. Memory subsets were sorted on days 0, 15 and 45 and at 18 months following primary vaccination, and on days 0, 15 and 45 following the 30-year booster. Two healthy male donors made up the cohort, one aged 18 to 29 years and the other aged 30 to 40 years. Bulk PBMC replicates and cell subsets were isolated from blood drawn at multiple timepoints before and after both primary and secondary immunization. Libraries from fractions with low cell numbers were prepared with the SMART-Seq v4 Ultra Low Input RNA kit.

Findings and caveats that apply to the study as a whole: A small fraction of clonotypes appeared in both the CD4 and CD8 compartments, likely as a result of convergent recombination. The secondary T-cell response was weaker than the primary response but faster, peaking on day 5 instead of day 15. After the booster, most clones that had expanded after primary vaccination were detected again (approximately 96% of CD4 and more than 85% of CD8), suggesting broad maintenance of memory. FACS-sorted repertoires could contain abundant contaminating clonotypes from the bulk population, so computational filtering was required. Only a couple of donors were included in the study, so the extent to which the findings can be generalized is limited. In the sorted memory subsets on day 0, nearly all of the vaccine-responding clonotypes fell below detection.

Sequenced using an Illumina NovaSeq 6000. TCR cDNA was synthesized by 5'RACE template switching, through which a universal primer site and unique molecular identifiers were introduced. cDNA synthesis was primed from both the TCR alpha and TCR beta constant segments. Two PCR steps were used to amplify libraries, with sample barcodes and sequencing adapters being added in the second step. Libraries were sequenced on Illumina HiSeq 2500 (2x100 bp) or NovaSeq (2x150 bp). In the paper's pipeline: Reads were demultiplexed and collapsed into UMI consensus sequences with MIGEC, and V(D)J alignment was performed with MiXCR. Using edgeR on replicate PBMC samples, clonotypes were called vaccine-responding if FDR was below 0.01 and the log2 fold change was above 5 up to day 15. Each bulk clonotype was labeled CD4 or CD8 based on which sequenced repertoire, CD4 or CD8, contained the clonotype at higher abundance. To estimate how each clone was distributed across memory phenotypes, clonotype frequencies in memory subsets were weighted by the numbers of FACS-sorted cells. The raw public data were reprocessed by TCRdb itself: fastp quality trimming at Q25, MiXCR clonotype calling, in-frame beta chains only. Entries are consolidated by CDR3 protein sequence, retaining the most common genes and DNA. Clone size and V and J calls follow TCRdb, not the original study. Here the sample has tens of thousands of distinct CDR3 sequences; approximately 4.8% occur a single time. The ten largest clones add up to about 38% of the sample.

Sample treatment or condition, as interpreted from the label and publication: live attenuated yellow fever vaccine strain. PBMCs were isolated from peripheral blood using a standard Ficoll-Paque protocol. RNA from sorted memory subsets was extracted with the RNeasy Micro Kit. The receptor's source is a man aged 18-30 years who received the YFV17D yellow fever vaccine. Sample: PBMCs, either bulk or a sorted T-cell subset (CD4+, CD8+, memory, or dextramer-sorted; not recorded which), taken on the day of the yellow fever booster vaccination. The chain is assembled from TRBV9 and TRBJ2-6; no D gene call is confident. The nucleotide sequence is given as TGTGCCAGCAGCGTCGGTAGTGGGGCCAACGTCCTGACTTTC. It encodes CASSVGSGANVLTF.